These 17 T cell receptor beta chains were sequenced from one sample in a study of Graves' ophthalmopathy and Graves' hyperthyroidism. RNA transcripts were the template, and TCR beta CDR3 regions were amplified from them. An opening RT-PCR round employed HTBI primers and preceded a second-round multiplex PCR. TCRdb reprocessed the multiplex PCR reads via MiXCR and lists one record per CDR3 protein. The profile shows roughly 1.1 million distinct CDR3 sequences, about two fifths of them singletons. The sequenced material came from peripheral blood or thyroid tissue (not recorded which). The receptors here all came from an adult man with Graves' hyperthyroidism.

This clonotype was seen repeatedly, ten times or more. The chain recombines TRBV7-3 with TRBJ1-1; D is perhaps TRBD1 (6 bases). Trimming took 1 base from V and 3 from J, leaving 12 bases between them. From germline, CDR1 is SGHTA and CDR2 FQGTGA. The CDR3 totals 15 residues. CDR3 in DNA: TGTGCCAGCAGCTTAATTCCGGGGGCGCACACTGAAGCTTTCTTT. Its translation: CASSLIPGAHTEAFF.

CDR3 region: CSVEGVRETQYF. The CDR3 nucleotides read TGCAGCGTTGAAGGTGTACGGGAGACCCAGTACTTC. V usage is TRBV29-1 and J usage is TRBJ2-5; no firm D call. The germline gives CDR1 SQVTM, CDR2 ANQGSEA. Deletions cut 1 base from V and 5 bases from J, with 8 bases between. The CDR3 is 12 residues long.

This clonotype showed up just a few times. CDR3 in amino acids: CASSPVRDTEAFF. CDR3 nucleotides: TGTGCCAGCAGCCCAGTCCGTGACACTGAAGCTTTCTTT. The V and J genes are TRBV7-3 and TRBJ1-1, with no clear D. Germline V CDR1 and CDR2: SGHTA, FQGTGA. V lost 5 bases, J lost 3 bases, and 10 bases lay in between. The CDR3 is 13 amino acids.

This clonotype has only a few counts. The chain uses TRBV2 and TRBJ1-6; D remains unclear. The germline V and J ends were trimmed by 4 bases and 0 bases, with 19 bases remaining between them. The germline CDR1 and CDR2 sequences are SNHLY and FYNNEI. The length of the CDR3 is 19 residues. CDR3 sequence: CASSAGRRGTNSYNSPLHF. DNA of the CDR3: TGTGCCAGCAGTGCCGGGAGGAGAGGCACCAACTCCTATAATTCACCCCTCCACTTT.

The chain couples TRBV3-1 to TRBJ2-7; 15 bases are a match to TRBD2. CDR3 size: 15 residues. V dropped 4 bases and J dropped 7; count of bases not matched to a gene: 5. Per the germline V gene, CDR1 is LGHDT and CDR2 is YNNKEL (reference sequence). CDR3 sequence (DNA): TGTGCCAGCAGCCCTGGACTAGCGGGGGGGCCAGAGCAGTACTTC. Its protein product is CASSPGLAGGPEQYF.

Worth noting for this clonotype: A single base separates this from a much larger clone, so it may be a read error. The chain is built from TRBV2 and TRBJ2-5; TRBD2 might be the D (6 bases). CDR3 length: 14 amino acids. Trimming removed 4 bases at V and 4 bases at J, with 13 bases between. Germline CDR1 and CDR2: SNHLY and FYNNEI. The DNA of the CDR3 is TGTGCCAGCAGTGGCGCGGGGCCCCGAGAGACCCAGTACTTC. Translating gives CASSGAGPRETQYF.

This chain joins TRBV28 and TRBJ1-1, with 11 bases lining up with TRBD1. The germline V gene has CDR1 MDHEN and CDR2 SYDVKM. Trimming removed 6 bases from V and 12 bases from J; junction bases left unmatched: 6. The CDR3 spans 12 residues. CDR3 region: CASSTGTGGPFF. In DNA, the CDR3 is TGTGCCAGCAGCACAGGGACAGGGGGACCTTTCTTT. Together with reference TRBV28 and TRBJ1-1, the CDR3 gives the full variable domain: DVKVTQSSRYLVKRTGEKVFLECVQDMDHENMFWYRQDPGLGLRLIYFSYDVKMKEKGDIPEGYSVSREKKERFSLILESASTNQTSMYLCASSTGTGGPFFGQGTRLTVV.

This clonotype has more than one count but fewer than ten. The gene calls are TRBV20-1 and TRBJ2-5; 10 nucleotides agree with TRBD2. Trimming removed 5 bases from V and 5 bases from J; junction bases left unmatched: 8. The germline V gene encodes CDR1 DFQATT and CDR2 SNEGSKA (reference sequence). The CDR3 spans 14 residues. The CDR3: CSAGGLASLETQYF. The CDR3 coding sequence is TGCAGTGCTGGGGGACTAGCGTCATTGGAGACCCAGTACTTC.

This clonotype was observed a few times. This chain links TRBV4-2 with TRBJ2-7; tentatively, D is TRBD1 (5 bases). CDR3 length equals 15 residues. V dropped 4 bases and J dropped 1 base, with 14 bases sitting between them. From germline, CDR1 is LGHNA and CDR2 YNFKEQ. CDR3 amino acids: CASSPGQDTSYEQYF. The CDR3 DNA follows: TGTGCCAGCAGCCCCGGCCAGGACACGTCCTACGAGCAGTACTTC.

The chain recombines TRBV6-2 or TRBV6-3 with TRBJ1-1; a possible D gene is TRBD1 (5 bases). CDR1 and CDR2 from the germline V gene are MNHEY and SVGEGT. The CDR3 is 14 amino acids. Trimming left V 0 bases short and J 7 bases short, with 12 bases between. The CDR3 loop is CASSYSRGAGEAFF. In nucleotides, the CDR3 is TGTGCCAGCAGTTACTCACGTGGGGCAGGTGAAGCTTTCTTT.

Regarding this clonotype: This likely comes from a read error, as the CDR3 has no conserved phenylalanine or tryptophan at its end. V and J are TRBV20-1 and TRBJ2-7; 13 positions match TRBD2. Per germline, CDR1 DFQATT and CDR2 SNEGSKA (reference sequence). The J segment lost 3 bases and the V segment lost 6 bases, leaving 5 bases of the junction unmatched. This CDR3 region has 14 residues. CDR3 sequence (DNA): TGCAGTGCAACTAGCGGGAGGGCAGGCTACGAGCAGTACCTC. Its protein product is CSATSGRAGYEQYL.

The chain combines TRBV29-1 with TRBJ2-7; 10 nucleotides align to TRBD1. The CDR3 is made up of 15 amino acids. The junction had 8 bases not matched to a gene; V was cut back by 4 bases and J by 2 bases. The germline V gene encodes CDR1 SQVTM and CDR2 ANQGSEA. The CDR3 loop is CSVVWSGQGTYEQYF. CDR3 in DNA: TGCAGCGTTGTGTGGTCGGGACAGGGGACCTACGAGCAGTACTTC.

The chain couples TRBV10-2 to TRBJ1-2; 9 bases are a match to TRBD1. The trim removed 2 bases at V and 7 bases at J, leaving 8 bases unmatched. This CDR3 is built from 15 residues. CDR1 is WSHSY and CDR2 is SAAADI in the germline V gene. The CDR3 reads CASSEPDRGLSGYTF. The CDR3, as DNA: TGCGCCAGCAGTGAGCCGGACAGGGGATTATCTGGCTACACCTTC.

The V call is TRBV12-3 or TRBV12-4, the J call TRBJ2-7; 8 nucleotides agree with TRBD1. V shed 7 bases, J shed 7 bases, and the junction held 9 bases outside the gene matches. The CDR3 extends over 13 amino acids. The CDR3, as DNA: TGTGCCAGCACCGGGACAGGAGTAGGAGAGCAGTACTTC. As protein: CASTGTGVGEQYF.

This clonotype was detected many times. This CDR3 is CSVSPGGMWETQYF. The DNA for the CDR3 is TGCAGCGTTTCCCCTGGCGGGATGTGGGAGACCCAGTACTTC. The J gene is TRBJ2-5, the V gene TRBV29-1, with a weak D call TRBD2 (6 bases). The CDR3 runs to 14 residues. Germline CDR1 reads SQVTM; CDR2 reads ANQGSEA. Trimming took 5 bases from V and 5 from J, leaving 18 bases between them.

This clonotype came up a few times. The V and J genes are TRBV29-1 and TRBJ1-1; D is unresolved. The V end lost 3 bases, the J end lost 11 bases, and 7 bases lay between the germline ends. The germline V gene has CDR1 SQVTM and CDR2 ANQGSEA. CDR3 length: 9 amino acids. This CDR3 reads CSVDRWAFF. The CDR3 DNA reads TGCAGCGTTGACCGGTGGGCTTTCTTT.

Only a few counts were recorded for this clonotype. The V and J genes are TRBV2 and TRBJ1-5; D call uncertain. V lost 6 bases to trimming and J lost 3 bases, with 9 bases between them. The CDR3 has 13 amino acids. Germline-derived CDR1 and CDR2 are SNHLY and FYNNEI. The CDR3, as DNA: TGTGCCAGCAGGGTGAGTTCCAATCAGCCCCAGCATTTT. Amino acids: CASRVSSNQPQHF.